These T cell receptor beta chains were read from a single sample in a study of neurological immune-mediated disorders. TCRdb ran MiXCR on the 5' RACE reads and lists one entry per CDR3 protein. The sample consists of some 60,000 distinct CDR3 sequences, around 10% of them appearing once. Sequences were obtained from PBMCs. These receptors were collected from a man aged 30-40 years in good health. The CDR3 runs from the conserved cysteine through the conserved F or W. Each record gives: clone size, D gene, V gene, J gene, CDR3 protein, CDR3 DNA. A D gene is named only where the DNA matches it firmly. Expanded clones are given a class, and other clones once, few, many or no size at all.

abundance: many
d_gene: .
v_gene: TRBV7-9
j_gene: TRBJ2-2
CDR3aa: CASSPHGGATGELFF
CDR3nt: TGTGCCAGCAGCCCCCATGGAGGGGCGACCGGGGAGCTGTTTTTT

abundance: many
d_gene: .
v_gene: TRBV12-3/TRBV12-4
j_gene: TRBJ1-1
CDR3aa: CASKEETEAFF
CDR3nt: TGTGCCAGCAAGGAGGAGACTGAAGCTTTCTTT

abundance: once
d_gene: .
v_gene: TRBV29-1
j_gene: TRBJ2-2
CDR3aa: CSVGVAGGELVF
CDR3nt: TGTAGCGTTGGGGTAGCTGGCGGGGAGCTGGTTTTT

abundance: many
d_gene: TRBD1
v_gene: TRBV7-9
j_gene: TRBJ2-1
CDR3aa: CASSFPGTGTYNEQFF
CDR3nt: TGTGCCAGCAGCTTTCCCGGGACAGGGACCTACAATGAGCAGTTCTTC

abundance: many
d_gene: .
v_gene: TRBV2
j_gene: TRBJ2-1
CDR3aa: CASRTPFGEQGNEQFF
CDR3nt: TGTGCCAGCAGGACCCCGTTCGGGGAGCAGGGCAATGAGCAGTTCTTC

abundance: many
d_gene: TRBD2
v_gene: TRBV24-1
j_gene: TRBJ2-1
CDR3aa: CATSDLEAGRRFF
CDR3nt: TGTGCCACCAGTGATTTGGAAGCGGGACGTAGGTTCTTC

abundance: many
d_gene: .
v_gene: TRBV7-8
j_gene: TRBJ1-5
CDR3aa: CASSRGTNPSNQPQHF
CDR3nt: TGTGCCAGCAGCCGGGGGACAAACCCTAGCAATCAGCCCCAGCATTTT

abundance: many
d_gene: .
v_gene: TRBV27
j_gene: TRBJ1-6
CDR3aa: CASSFLQGSYNSPLHF
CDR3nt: TGTGCCAGCAGTTTTCTGCAGGGGTCCTATAATTCACCCCTCCACTTT

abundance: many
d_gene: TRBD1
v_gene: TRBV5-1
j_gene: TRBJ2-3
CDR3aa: CASSRDRVPDTQYF
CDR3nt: TGCGCCAGCAGCCGGGACAGGGTGCCAGATACGCAGTATTTT

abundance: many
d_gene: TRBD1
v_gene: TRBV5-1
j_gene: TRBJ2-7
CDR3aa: CASSDGTGTYEQYF
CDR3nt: TGCGCCAGCAGCGACGGGACAGGGACCTACGAGCAGTACTTC

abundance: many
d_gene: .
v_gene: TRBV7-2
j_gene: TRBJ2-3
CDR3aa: CASSPSLGGGPTDTQYF
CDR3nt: TGTGCCAGCAGCCCCAGTTTAGGGGGAGGGCCCACAGATACGCAGTATTTT

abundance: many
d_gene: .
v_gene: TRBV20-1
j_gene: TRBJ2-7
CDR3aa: CSAPGLITYEQYF
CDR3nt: TGCAGTGCGCCGGGACTTATTACCTACGAGCAGTACTTC

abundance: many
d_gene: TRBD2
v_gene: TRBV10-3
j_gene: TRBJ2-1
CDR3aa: CAISAATSPNEQFF
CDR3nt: TGTGCCATCAGTGCCGCGACTAGCCCCAATGAGCAGTTCTTC

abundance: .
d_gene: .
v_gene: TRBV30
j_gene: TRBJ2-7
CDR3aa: CAWSLSSGYYEQYF
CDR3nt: TGTGCCTGGAGTCTCTCTAGTGGGTACTACGAGCAGTACTTC

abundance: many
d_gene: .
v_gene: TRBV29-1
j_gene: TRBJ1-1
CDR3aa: CSAAGTEYTTEAFF
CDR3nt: TGCAGCGCGGCCGGGACCGAGTACACTACTGAAGCTTTCTTT

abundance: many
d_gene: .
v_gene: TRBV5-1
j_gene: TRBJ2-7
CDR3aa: CASSTGLEQYF
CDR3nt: TGCGCCAGCAGCACCGGACTTGAGCAGTACTTC

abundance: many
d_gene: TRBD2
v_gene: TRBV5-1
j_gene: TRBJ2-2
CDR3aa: CASSSGTTYTGELFF
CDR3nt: TGCGCCAGCAGCTCGGGGACTACCTACACCGGGGAGCTGTTTTTT

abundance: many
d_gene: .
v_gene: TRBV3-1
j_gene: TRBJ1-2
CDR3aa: CASSEDMGLYGYTF
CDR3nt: TGTGCCAGCAGCGAGGACATGGGCCTCTATGGCTACACCTTC

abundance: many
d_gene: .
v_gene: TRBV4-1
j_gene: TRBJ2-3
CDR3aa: CASSLDGTNTQYF
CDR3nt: TGCGCCAGCAGCCTCGACGGAACGAATACGCAGTATTTT

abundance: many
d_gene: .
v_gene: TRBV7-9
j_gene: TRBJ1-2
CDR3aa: CASSSQTDYGYTF
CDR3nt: TGTGCCAGCAGCTCCCAGACGGACTATGGCTACACCTTC

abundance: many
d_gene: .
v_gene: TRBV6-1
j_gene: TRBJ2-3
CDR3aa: CASLYDTDTQYF
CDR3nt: TGTGCCAGCCTGTACGACACAGATACGCAGTATTTT

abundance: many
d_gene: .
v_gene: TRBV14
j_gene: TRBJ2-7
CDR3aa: CASSPRGTGTYEQYF
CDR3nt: TGTGCCAGCAGCCCGAGGGGCACAGGTACCTACGAGCAGTACTTC

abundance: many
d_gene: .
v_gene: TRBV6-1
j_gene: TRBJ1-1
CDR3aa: CASSEASGNTEAFF
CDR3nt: TGTGCCAGCAGTGAAGCCTCAGGGAACACTGAAGCTTTCTTT

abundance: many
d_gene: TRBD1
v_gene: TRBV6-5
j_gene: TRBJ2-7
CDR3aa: CASSTTGGSAQYF
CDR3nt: TGTGCCAGCAGTACGACAGGGGGCAGCGCGCAGTACTTC

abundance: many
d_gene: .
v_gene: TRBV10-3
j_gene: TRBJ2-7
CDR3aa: CATKQVYEQYF
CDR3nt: TGTGCCACCAAACAGGTCTACGAGCAGTACTTC

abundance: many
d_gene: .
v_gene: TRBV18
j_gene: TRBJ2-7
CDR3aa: CASSRVLTGPAEEQYF
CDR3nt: TGTGCCAGCTCACGAGTCTTGACAGGCCCCGCGGAGGAGCAGTACTTC

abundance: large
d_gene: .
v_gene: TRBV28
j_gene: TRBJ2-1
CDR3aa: CASSSQPRGHNEQFF
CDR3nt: TGTGCCAGCAGTTCACAGCCGAGGGGCCACAATGAGCAGTTCTTC

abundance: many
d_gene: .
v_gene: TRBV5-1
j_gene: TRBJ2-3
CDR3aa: CASSLPDDTQYF
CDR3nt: TGCGCCAGCAGCTTGCCGGATGATACGCAGTATTTT

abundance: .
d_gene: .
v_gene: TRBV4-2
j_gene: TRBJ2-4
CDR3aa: CASSQETPAFNGAKNIQYF
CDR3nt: TGTGCCAGCAGCCAAGAGACTCCAGCCTTCAACGGAGCCAAAAACATTCAGTACTTC

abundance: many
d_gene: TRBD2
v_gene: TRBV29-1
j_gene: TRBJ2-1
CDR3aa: CSVGLAGGNEQFF
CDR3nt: TGCAGCGTTGGGCTAGCGGGAGGCAATGAGCAGTTCTTC

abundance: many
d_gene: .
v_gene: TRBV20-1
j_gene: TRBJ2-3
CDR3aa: CSAAGGGDTDTQYF
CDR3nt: TGCAGTGCCGCCGGGGGCGGCGACACAGATACGCAGTATTTT

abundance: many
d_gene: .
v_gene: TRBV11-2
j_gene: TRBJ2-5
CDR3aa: CASSLVQKGQYF
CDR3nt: TGTGCCAGCAGCTTAGTCCAAAAGGGCCAGTACTTC

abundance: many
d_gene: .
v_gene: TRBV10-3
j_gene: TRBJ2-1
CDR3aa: CAISVLGTSYNEQFF
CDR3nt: TGTGCCATCAGTGTCCTCGGGACATCCTACAATGAGCAGTTCTTC

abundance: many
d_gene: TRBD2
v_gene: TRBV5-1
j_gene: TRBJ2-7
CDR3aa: CASSPGTSGDEQYF
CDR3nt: TGCGCCAGCAGCCCCGGGACTAGCGGGGACGAGCAGTACTTC

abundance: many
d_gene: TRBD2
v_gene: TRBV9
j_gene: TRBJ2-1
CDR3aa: CASTSGLASNEQFF
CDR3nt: TGTGCCAGCACCTCGGGACTAGCGAGCAATGAGCAGTTCTTC

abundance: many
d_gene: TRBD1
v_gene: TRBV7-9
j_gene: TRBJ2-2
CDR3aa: CASGAQGIGELFF
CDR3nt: TGTGCCAGCGGCGCACAGGGGATAGGGGAGCTGTTTTTT

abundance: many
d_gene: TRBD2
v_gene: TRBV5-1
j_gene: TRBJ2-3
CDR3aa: CATTRTSGFTDTQYF
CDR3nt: TGCGCCACCACCCGGACTAGCGGATTCACAGATACGCAGTATTTT

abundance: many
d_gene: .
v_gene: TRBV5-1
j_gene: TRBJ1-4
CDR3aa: CASSTGHFATNEKLFF
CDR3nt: TGCGCCAGCAGCACGGGACACTTTGCAACTAATGAAAAACTGTTTTTT

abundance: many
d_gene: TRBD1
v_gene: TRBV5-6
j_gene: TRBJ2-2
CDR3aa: CASSPPRGGTAGELFF
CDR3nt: TGTGCCAGCAGCCCCCCGAGAGGGGGCACGGCCGGGGAGCTGTTTTTT

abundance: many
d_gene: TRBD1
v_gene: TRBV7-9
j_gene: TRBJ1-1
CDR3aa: CASSTDRGEAFF
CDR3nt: TGTGCCAGCAGCACTGACAGGGGTGAAGCTTTCTTT

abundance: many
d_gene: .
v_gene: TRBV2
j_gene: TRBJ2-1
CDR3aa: CASTPEAESSYNEQFF
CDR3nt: TGTGCCAGCACCCCCGAAGCCGAAAGCTCCTACAATGAGCAGTTCTTC

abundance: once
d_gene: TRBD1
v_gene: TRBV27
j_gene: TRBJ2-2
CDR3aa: CASKPPGQGTYAGELFF
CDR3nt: TGTGCCAGCAAACCACCGGGACAGGGGACCTACGCCGGGGAGCTGTTTTTT

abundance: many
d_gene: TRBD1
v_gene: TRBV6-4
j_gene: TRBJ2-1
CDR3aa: CASSGLQGVSYNEQFF
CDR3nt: TGTGCCAGCAGTGGTCTACAGGGGGTGAGCTACAATGAGCAGTTCTTC

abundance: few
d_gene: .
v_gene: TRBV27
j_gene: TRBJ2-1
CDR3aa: CASRLGAISHNEQFF
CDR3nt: TGTGCCAGCAGGTTAGGGGCGATTAGCCACAATGAGCAGTTCTTC

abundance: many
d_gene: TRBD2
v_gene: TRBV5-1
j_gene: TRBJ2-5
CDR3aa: CASSHTSGRGQETQYF
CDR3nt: TGCGCCAGCAGCCACACTAGCGGGAGAGGCCAAGAGACCCAGTACTTC

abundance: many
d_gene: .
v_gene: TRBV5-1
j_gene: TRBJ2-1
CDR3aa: CASLPGDSYNEQFF
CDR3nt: TGCGCCAGCCTCCCGGGGGACAGTTACAATGAGCAGTTCTTC

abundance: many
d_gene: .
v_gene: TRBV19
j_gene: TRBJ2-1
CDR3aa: CASTPRLVGVYNEQFF
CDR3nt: TGTGCCAGCACACCTCGACTCGTAGGTGTCTACAATGAGCAGTTCTTC

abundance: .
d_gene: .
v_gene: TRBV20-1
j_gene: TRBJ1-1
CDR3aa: CSARDRNTEAFF
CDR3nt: TGCAGTGCTAGAGACAGGAACACTGAAGCTTTCTTT

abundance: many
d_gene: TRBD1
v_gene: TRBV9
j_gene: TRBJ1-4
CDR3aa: CASSPMTGRSEKLFF
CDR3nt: TGTGCCAGCAGCCCCATGACAGGGAGGTCGGAAAAACTGTTTTTT

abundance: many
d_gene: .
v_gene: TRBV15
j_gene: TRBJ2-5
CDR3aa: CATSVGGQETQYF
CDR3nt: TGTGCCACCAGCGTCGGAGGGCAAGAGACCCAGTACTTC

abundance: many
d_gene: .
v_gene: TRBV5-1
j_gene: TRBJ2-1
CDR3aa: CASSFGQPYNEQFF
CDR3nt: TGCGCCAGCAGCTTTGGACAGCCTTACAATGAGCAGTTCTTC

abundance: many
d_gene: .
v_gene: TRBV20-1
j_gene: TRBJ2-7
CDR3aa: CSAPPPLGTTEQYF
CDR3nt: TGCAGTGCCCCCCCCCCTCTGGGGACCACCGAGCAGTACTTC